The 27 T cell receptor beta chains below come from one sample, sequenced in a study of chemoradiotherapy in HPV16-positive cancers. Using immunoSEQ multiplex PCR, the repertoire was profiled, and TCRdb retains in-frame clones only, with some absent. The sample includes more than 10,000 clones, over 75% seen only once; the top ten take more than 5%. This sample comprised blood, obtained from a patient who underwent chemoradiotherapy. The source is a human donor with HPV-associated anogenital cancer.

CDR3 in DNA: TGTGCCAGCAGGACAGACAACACCGGGGAGCTGTTTTTT. Its protein product is CASRTDNTGELFF. V and J are TRBV27 and TRBJ2-2, with a weak D call TRBD1 (5 bases). The CDR3 contains 13 residues. Trimming removed 6 bases at V and 2 bases at J, with 7 bases between. Germline assignment: CDR1 MNHEY and CDR2 SMNVEV (reference sequence).

CDR3 nucleotide sequence: TGCGCCAGCAGCTTGGCCACTAGCGGGGGTCTCCATGAGCAGTTCTTC. It translates to CASSLATSGGLHEQFF. This sequence joins TRBV5-1 and TRBJ2-1, with TRBD2 matching over 11 bases. The germline V gene encodes CDR1 SGHRS and CDR2 YFSETQ. The CDR3 totals 16 residues. J gave up 8 bases and V 0 bases, and 7 bases lay outside the gene matches.

V gene TRBV9 combines with J gene TRBJ2-3; D is uncertain. Looked up from germline, CDR1 is SGDLS and CDR2 is YYNGEE. V gave up 6 bases and J gave up 2 bases, with 7 bases separating them. This CDR3 has 12 amino acids. This chain's CDR3 is CASKDNTDTQYF. CDR3 sequence (DNA): TGTGCCAGCAAGGATAACACAGATACGCAGTATTTT.

V gene TRBV18 combines with J gene TRBJ2-3; 10 nucleotides match TRBD2. Germline loops: CDR1 KGHSH, CDR2 LQKENI. Losses at the gene ends were 9 bases for V and 5 bases for J; bases not matched to a gene: 8. The CDR3 extends over 14 amino acids. In DNA form, the CDR3 reads TGTGCCAGTCGGAGCGGGGGGGCCGTAGATACGCAGTATTTT. This sequence encodes CASRSGGAVDTQYF.

The gene calls are TRBV2 and TRBJ2-3, with 8 positions matching TRBD2. Germline V gives CDR1 SNHLY, CDR2 FYNNEI. The CDR3 runs 15 residues. After removal of 3 bases from V and 4 bases from J, the junction contained 6 bases not matched to a gene. CDR3 DNA: TGTGCCAGCAGTGAGATAGCGGGGTCATCAGATACGCAGTATTTT. Its protein product is CASSEIAGSSDTQYF.

The chain carries TRBV21-1 and TRBJ2-5; no check of the table's D call, TRBD2, against the DNA was made. TRBV21-1 is noted as a pseudogene. This CDR3 spans 15 amino acids. DNA for the CDR3: TGTGCCAGCAGCACCCGACTAGCGGGGGCAGAGACCCAGTACTTC. It specifies CASSTRLAGAETQYF.

This chain joins TRBV11-3 and TRBJ1-6; D not certain. This CDR3 is built from 17 residues. Germline V CDR1 and CDR2: SGHNT, YENEEA. The V and J ends lost 5 bases and 2 bases respectively, with 16 bases between them. The CDR3 nucleotides are TGTGCCAGCAGCCTTCTGAAAGGAAGCACCTATAATTCACCCCTCCACTTT. It encodes CASSLLKGSTYNSPLHF.

The J gene is TRBJ2-3, the V gene TRBV19; 10 nucleotides agree with TRBD2. Germline V CDR1 and CDR2: LNHDA, SQIVND (reference sequence). The CDR3 has 16 amino acids. V shed 4 bases, J shed 2 bases, and the junction held 6 bases outside the gene matches. DNA of the CDR3: TGTGCCAGTAGTAAACAGCGGGGGGGAAACACAGATACGCAGTATTTT. Residues: CASSKQRGGNTDTQYF. The complete variable domain, with remaining parts taken from reference TRBV19 and TRBJ2-3, reads DGGITQSPKYLFRKEGQNVTLSCEQNLNHDAMYWYRQDPGQGLRLIYYSQIVNDFQKGDIAEGYSVSREKKESFPLTVTSAQKNPTAFYLCASSKQRGGNTDTQYFGPGTRLTVL.

This chain uses TRBV2 with TRBJ2-7; 7 bases are a match to TRBD2. CDR3 size: 13 residues. Germline V gene sequence: CDR1 SNHLY, CDR2 FYNNEI. After removal of 5 bases from V and 2 bases from J, the junction contained 3 bases not matched to a gene. The CDR3 DNA is TGTGCCAGCAGTCAAGGACTAGCCTACGAGCAGTACGTC. This encodes CASSQGLAYEQYV.

The chain recombines TRBV7-9 with TRBJ1-1; TRBD1 agrees at 9 bases. CDR3 length equals 17 residues. V lost 5 bases, J lost 3 bases, and 13 bases stayed unmatched. The germline gives CDR1 SEHNR, CDR2 FQNEAQ (reference sequence). As DNA, the CDR3 is TGTGCCAGCAGCAACGGACAGGGGATGACGGGTTACACTGAAGCTTTCTTT. Protein sequence: CASSNGQGMTGYTEAFF.

J is TRBJ2-5 and V is TRBV7-9; D is ambiguous. Germline V gene sequence: CDR1 SEHNR, CDR2 FQNEAQ (reference sequence). V gave up 5 bases and J gave up 4 bases, with 8 bases separating them. This CDR3 comprises 12 residues. The CDR3 DNA reads TGTGCCAGCAGCGTGCGCCCAGAGACCCAGTACTTC. It encodes CASSVRPETQYF.

The chain couples TRBV9 to TRBJ1-3; no firm D call. The germline CDR1 and CDR2 sequences are SGDLS and YYNGEE. Between the trimmed V and J ends, which lost 3 bases and 4 bases, there was a span of 8 bases. The CDR3 has 13 amino acids. CDR3 amino acids: CASSEAPGNTIYF. The CDR3 DNA reads as TGTGCCAGCAGCGAGGCCCCCGGAAACACCATATATTTT.

This rearrangement joins TRBV19 to TRBJ2-2; 10 nucleotides line up with TRBD1. CDR3 length equals 14 residues. Germline V gene data show CDR1 as LNHDA and CDR2 as SQIVND (reference sequence). The J segment lost 6 bases and the V segment lost 3 bases, leaving 1 base of the junction unmatched. CDR3 residues: CASSMTGGPGELFF. Here the CDR3 DNA reads TGTGCCAGTAGTATGACAGGGGGCCCCGGGGAGCTGTTTTTT.

V is TRBV30 and J is TRBJ2-5; 8 positions match TRBD1. CDR3 length: 13 amino acids. The V segment lost 3 bases and the J segment 5 bases; nucleotides outside the gene matches: 5. Germline V CDR1 and CDR2: GTSNPN, SVGIG (reference sequence). CDR3 loop: CAWSLDRAETQYF. The CDR3 DNA reads as TGTGCCTGGAGCCTGGACAGGGCCGAGACCCAGTACTTC.

The chain carries TRBV30 and TRBJ2-5; possible D gene TRBD2, 5 bases. V was clipped by 5 bases and J by 2 bases, with 12 bases between them. CDR3 length: 13 amino acids. CDR1 is GTSNPN, CDR2 SVGIG, per germline (reference sequence). CDR3 DNA sequence: TGTGCCTGGTCAGACTACCGGCAAGAGACCCAGTACTTC. It codes for CAWSDYRQETQYF.

This clone turned up a few times. The chain carries TRBV11-3 and TRBJ2-6; D may correspond to TRBD1 or TRBD2 (6 bases each). The V end lost 0 bases, the J end lost 4 bases, and 10 bases lay between the germline ends. The CDR3 contains 16 residues. CDR1 is SGHNT, CDR2 YENEEA, per germline. In nucleotides, the CDR3 is TGTGCCAGCAGCTTAGATTGGGGGGCGGGGGCCAACGTCCTGACTTTC. It specifies CASSLDWGAGANVLTF.

This sequence joins TRBV5-4 and TRBJ2-1; D is possibly TRBD1 (5 bases). The CDR3 has 13 amino acids. Trimming took off 4 bases at V and 9 bases at J, with 14 bases between the two ends. Per the germline V gene, CDR1 is SGHNT and CDR2 is YYREEE (reference sequence). In nucleotides, the CDR3 is TGTGCCAGCAGCCTACCCGACAGAGGTGAGCAGTTCTTC. This sequence encodes CASSLPDRGEQFF.

This clone was seen just once. The gene calls are TRBV9 and TRBJ2-2; possibly TRBD2 for D (7 bases). The CDR3 runs to 18 residues. Germline assignment: CDR1 SGDLS and CDR2 YYNGEE. Trimming removed 0 bases at V and 4 bases at J, with 19 bases between. The CDR3 coding sequence is TGTGCCAGCAGCGTAGCTCCCCTAGGAGGGGGGGCCACCGGGGAGCTGTTTTTT. Its protein product is CASSVAPLGGGATGELFF.

In DNA, the CDR3 is TGCGCCAGCAGCTTGCGGGTTACTCAGGGAGATACGCAGTATTTT. This gives the protein CASSLRVTQGDTQYF. V and J are TRBV5-1 and TRBJ2-3, with D tentatively TRBD1 (5 bases). This CDR3 comprises 15 residues. Between the trimmed V and J ends, which lost 1 base and 5 bases, there was a span of 14 bases. Germline V gene sequence: CDR1 SGHRS, CDR2 YFSETQ.

The chain uses TRBV11-2 and TRBJ2-2, with D possibly TRBD2 on 5 matching bases. Germline V gene sequence: CDR1 SGHAT, CDR2 FQNNGV. The CDR3 has 16 amino acids. V was shortened by 7 bases and J by 6 bases, with 21 bases between the two germline ends. CDR3 nucleotides: TGTGCCAGCATATCCCGGCCTAGCAGTCGTCCCGGGGAGCTGTTTTTT. This encodes CASISRPSSRPGELFF.

The chain combines TRBV6-1 with TRBJ1-1, with 7 bases identical to TRBD1. Germline loops: CDR1 MNHNS, CDR2 SASEGT. J was trimmed by 1 base and V by 2 bases; bases with no gene match: 4. The CDR3 has 15 residues. The CDR3 spells CASSERDRRNTEAFF. CDR3 DNA sequence: TGTGCCAGCAGTGAAAGGGACAGAAGGAACACTGAAGCTTTCTTT.

The chain has TRBV7-8 and TRBJ2-7, with TRBD2 matching over 8 bases. CDR3 length: 14 amino acids. Germline CDR1 is SGHVS and CDR2 is FQNEAQ. The CDR3 loop reads CASSVAGSGYEQYV. CDR3 nucleotides: TGTGCCAGCAGCGTAGCGGGGTCTGGCTACGAGCAGTACGTC.

The chain employs TRBV5-1 and TRBJ2-7, with D hard to call. There are 16 residues in the CDR3. Per germline, CDR1 SGHRS and CDR2 YFSETQ. Trimming took 4 bases from V and 2 from J, leaving 19 bases between them. The CDR3 loop reads CASSIQTRSPPYEQYF. In DNA form, the CDR3 reads TGCGCCAGCAGCATACAAACAAGGTCTCCGCCCTACGAGCAGTACTTC.

The chain uses TRBV5-1 and TRBJ2-3, with TRBD2 identical over 8 bases. CDR3 size: 15 residues. Germline V gene lookup returns CDR1 SGHRS and CDR2 YFSETQ. With V trimmed by 0 bases and J by 6 bases, 6 bases remained unmatched. CDR3 DNA sequence: TGCGCCAGCAGCTTGGAGGGACTAGGAATGGATACGCAGTATTTT. Translating gives CASSLEGLGMDTQYF.

The chain joins TRBV7-7 to TRBJ2-1; D gene ambiguous. Germline values: CDR1 SSHAT, CDR2 FNYEAQ (reference sequence). V dropped 3 bases and J dropped 6 bases, with 15 bases sitting between them. The CDR3 sequence is 15 residues long. The CDR3 DNA follows: TGTGCCAGCAGCTTTTCTTGGGCCGGCACCAATGAGCAGTTCTTC. Amino acid sequence: CASSFSWAGTNEQFF.

This chain connects TRBV30 to TRBJ1-5; D is perhaps TRBD1 (5 bases). CDR1 GTSNPN and CDR2 SVGIG come from the germline V gene (reference sequence). The CDR3 covers 16 residues. V was pared by 2 bases and J by 1 base, with 15 bases between. CDR3: CAWSNPGGISNQPQHF. The CDR3 nucleotides read TGTGCCTGGAGTAACCCCGGGGGGATAAGCAATCAGCCCCAGCATTTT.

The chain is built from TRBV19 and TRBJ2-2; tentatively, D is TRBD2 (7 bases). V lost 5 bases and J 4 bases, leaving 20 bases between the germline ends. There are 17 residues in the CDR3. Looked up from germline, CDR1 is LNHDA and CDR2 is SQIVND (reference sequence). The CDR3, as DNA: TGTGCCAGTAGTGGACAACAGGGAGGGTGGGGCACCGGGGAGCTGTTTTTT. Protein: CASSGQQGGWGTGELFF. Complete variable domain (other parts from reference TRBV19 and TRBJ2-2): DGGITQSPKYLFRKEGQNVTLSCEQNLNHDAMYWYRQDPGQGLRLIYYSQIVNDFQKGDIAEGYSVSREKKESFPLTVTSAQKNPTAFYLCASSGQQGGWGTGELFFGEGSRLTVL.